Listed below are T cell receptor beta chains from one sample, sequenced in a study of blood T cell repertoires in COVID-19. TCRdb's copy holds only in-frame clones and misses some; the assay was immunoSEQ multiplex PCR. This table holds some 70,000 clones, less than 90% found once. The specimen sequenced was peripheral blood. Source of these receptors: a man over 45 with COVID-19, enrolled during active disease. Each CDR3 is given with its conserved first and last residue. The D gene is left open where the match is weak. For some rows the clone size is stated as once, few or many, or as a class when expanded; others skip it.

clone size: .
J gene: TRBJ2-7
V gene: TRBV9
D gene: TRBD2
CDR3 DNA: TGTGCCAGCAGCGTAGGTGTTCTAGCGGGAGGCGAGCAGTACTTC
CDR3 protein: CASSVGVLAGGEQYF

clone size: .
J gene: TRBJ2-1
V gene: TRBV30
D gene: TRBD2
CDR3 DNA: TGTGCCTGGAGTGTAGGGGTAGCGGGAGATTCCAATGAGCAGTTCTTC
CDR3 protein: CAWSVGVAGDSNEQFF

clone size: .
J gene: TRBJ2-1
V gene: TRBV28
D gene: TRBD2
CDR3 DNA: TGTGCCAGCAGTTTACGGACTAGCGGGAGGGATGAGCAGTTCTTC
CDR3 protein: CASSLRTSGRDEQFF

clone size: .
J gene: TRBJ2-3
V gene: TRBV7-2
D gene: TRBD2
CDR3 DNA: TGTGCCAGCAGCTCCCAGGTTGGACTAGCATCAGATACGCAGTATTTT
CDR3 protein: CASSSQVGLASDTQYF

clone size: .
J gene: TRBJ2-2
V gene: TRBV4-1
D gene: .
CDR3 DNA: TGCGCCAGCAGCCAAGATCTAGCGATGAACACCGGGGAGCTGTTTTTT
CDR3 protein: CASSQDLAMNTGELFF

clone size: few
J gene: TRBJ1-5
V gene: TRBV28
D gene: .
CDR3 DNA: TGTGCCAGCACCGCGAGTAGGGGCGGTTCTAATCAGCCCCAGCATTTT
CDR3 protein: CASTASRGGSNQPQHF

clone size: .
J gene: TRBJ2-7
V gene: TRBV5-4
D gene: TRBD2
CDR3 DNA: TGTGCCAGCAGCCCCGGGGGAGGGGATTCCTACGAGCAGTACTTC
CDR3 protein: CASSPGGGDSYEQYF

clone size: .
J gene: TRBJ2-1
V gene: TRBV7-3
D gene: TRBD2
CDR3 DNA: TGTGCCAGCAGCTTGAGCGGGAGGGACGAGCAGTTCTTC
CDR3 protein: CASSLSGRDEQFF

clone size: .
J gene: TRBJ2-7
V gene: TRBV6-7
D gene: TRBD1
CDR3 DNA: TGTGCCAGCAGTTACTCTGGACAGGACTCCTACGAGCAGTACTTC
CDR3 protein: CASSYSGQDSYEQYF

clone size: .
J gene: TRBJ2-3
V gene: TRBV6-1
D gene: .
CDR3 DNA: TGTGCCAGCAGTGAAGCGATGACGGGGAGGAGAGATACGCAGTATTTT
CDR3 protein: CASSEAMTGRRDTQYF

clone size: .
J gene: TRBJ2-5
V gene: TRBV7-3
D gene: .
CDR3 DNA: TGTGCCAGCAGCAAAGCAGGGGGGATGAGGGAGACCCAGTACTTC
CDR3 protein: CASSKAGGMRETQYF

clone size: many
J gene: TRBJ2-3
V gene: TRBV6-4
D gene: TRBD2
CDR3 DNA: TGTGCCAGCAGTGACTCGACTAGCGGATCAGATACGCAGTATTTT
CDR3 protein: CASSDSTSGSDTQYF

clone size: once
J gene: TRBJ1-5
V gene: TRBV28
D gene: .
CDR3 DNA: TGTGCCAGCAGTCTACCCGCGGGTGGACCCCAGCATTTT
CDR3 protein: CASSLPAGGPQHF

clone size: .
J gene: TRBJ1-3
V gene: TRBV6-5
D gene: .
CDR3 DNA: TGTGCCAGCAGTTACGGGGCCACTGGAAACACCATATATTTT
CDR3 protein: CASSYGATGNTIYF

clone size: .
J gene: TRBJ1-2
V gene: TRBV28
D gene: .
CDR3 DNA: TGTGCCAGCATCACAGTCGGCAGAGAGAACTATGGCTACACCTTC
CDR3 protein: CASITVGRENYGYTF

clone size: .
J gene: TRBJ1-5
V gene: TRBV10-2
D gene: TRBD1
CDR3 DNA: TGCGCCAGCAGTGAGGGGGACAGCCAGCCCCAGCATTTT
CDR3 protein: CASSEGDSQPQHF

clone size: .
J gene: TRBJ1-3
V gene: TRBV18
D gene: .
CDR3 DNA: TGTGCCAGCTCACCTCGGACAAACCCTGGAAACACCATATATTTT
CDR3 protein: CASSPRTNPGNTIYF

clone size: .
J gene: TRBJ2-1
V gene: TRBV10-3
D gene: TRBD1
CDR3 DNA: TGTGCCATCAGGGACAGGGTCTCTTACAATGAGCAGTTCTTC
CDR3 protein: CAIRDRVSYNEQFF

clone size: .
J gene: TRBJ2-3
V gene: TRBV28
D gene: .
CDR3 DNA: TGTGCCAGCAGTTCTACAAGTATGCTATTCAGTTCGGAGACAGATACGCAGTATTTT
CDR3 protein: CASSSTSMLFSSETDTQYF

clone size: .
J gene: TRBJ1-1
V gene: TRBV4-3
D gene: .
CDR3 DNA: TGCGCCAGCAGCCAAGATATCCTTGAGGCAGGGGTAGGGAACACTGAAGCTTTCTTT
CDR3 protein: CASSQDILEAGVGNTEAFF

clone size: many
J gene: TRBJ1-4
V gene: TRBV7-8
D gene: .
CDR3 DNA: TGTGCCAGCACCCGGGGGCCTTCAACTAATGAAAAACTGTTTTTT
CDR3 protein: CASTRGPSTNEKLFF

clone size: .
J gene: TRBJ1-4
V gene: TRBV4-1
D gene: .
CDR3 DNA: TGCGCCAGCAGCCGCCCTCCACTAAAGGAAAAACTGTTTTTT
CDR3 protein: CASSRPPLKEKLFF

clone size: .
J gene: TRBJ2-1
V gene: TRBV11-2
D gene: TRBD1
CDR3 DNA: TGTGCCAGCAGCCCCCGACAGGGGGCTAGTTCCTACAATGAGCAGTTCTTC
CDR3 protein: CASSPRQGASSYNEQFF

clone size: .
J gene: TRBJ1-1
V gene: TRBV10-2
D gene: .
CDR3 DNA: TGCGCCAGCTCCGGACTCCACACTGAAGCTTTCTTT
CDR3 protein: CASSGLHTEAFF

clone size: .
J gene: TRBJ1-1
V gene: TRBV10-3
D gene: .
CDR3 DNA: TGTGCCATCACCCCGGGGAACCGTGGTCGAGGCACTGAAGCTTTCTTT
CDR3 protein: CAITPGNRGRGTEAFF

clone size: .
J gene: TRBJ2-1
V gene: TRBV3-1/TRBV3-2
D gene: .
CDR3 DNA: TGTGCCAGCAGCCTCAGCTCCTACAATGAGCAGTTCTTC
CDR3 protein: CASSLSSYNEQFF

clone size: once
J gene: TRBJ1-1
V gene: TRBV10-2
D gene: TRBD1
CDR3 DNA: TGCGCCAGCAGGAACCTTCGGGGACAGCGGAACACTGAAGCTTTCTTT
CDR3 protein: CASRNLRGQRNTEAFF

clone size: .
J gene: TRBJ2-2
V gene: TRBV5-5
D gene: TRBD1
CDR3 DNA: TGTGCCAGCAGCTCAGGGACAGTACCCGGGGAGCTGTTTTTT
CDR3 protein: CASSSGTVPGELFF

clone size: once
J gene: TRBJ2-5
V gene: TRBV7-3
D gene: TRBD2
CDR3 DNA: TGTGCCAGCAGCTTACAAGGAGCGGGAGGAGAGACCCAGTACTTC
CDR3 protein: CASSLQGAGGETQYF

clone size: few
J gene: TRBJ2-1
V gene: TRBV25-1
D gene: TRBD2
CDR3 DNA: TGTGCCAGCAGTGTGCTAGCGGAGACTAACAATGAGCAGTTCTTC
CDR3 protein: CASSVLAETNNEQFF

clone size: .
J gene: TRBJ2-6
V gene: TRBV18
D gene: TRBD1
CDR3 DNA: TGTGCCAGCTCACCCCGGGACAGGGTTGGGGCCAACGTCCTGACTTTC
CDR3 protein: CASSPRDRVGANVLTF

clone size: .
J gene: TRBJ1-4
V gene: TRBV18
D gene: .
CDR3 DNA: TGTGCCAGCTCACCCCAGGCGGGGTACAATGAAAAACTGTTTTTT
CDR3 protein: CASSPQAGYNEKLFF

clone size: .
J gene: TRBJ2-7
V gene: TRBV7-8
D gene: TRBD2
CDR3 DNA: TGTGCCAGCAGCTTAGTAGACCCCATCGGAGTAGCGGGAGGGCCTCGCTACGAGCAGTACTTC
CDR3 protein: CASSLVDPIGVAGGPRYEQYF

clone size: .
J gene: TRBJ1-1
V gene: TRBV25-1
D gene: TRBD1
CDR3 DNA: TGTGCCAGCAGTGAATTGGGGACAGGGAACACTGAAGCTTTCTTT
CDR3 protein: CASSELGTGNTEAFF

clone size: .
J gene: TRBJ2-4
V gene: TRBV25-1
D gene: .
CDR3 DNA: TGTGCCAGCAGTGTCTTAGCCAAAAACATTCAGTACTTC
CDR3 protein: CASSVLAKNIQYF

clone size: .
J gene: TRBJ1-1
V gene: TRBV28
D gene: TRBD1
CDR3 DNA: TGTGCCAGCACCCTGGGACAGCTGAACACTGAAGCTTTCTTT
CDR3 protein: CASTLGQLNTEAFF

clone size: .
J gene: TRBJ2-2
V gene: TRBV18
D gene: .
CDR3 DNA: TGTGCCAGCTCACCACCGCAGGGGGGAACCGGGGAGCTGTTTTTT
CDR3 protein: CASSPPQGGTGELFF

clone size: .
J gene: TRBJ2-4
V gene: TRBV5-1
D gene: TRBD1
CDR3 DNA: TGCGCCAGCAGCTTAAGACAGGGTAGGGACATTCAGTACTTC
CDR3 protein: CASSLRQGRDIQYF

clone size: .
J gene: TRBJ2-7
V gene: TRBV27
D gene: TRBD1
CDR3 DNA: TGTGCCAGCAGTTTACAGGGGGTGTACGAGCAGTACTTC
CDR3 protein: CASSLQGVYEQYF

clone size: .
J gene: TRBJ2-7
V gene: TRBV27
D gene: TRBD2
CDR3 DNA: TGTGCCAGCAGTTTCTCAGCGGGGGGTTACGAGCAGTACTTC
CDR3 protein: CASSFSAGGYEQYF

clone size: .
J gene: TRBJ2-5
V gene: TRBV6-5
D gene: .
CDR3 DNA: TGTGCCAGCAGTTACTCGAGTCAGGGCCAGGGGACCCAGTACTTC
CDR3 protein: CASSYSSQGQGTQYF

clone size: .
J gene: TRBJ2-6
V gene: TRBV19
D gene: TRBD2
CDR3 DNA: TGTGCCAGTAGTCCACTAGCGGGAGAATCAGGGGCCAACGTCCTGACTTTC
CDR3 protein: CASSPLAGESGANVLTF

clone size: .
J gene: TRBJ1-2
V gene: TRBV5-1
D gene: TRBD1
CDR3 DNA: TGCGCCAGCAGCGTACAGGGGGATGGCTACACCTTC
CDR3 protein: CASSVQGDGYTF